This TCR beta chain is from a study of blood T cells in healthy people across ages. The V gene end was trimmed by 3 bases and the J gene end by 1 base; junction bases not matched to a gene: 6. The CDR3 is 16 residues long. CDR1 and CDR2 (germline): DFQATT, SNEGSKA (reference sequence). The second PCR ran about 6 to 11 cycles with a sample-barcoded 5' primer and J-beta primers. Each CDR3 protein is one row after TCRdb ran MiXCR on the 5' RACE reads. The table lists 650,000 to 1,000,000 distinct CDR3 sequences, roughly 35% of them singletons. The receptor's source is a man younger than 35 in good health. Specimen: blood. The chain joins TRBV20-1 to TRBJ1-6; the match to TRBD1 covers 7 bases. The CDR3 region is CSAREGARSYNSPLHF. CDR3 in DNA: TGCAGTGCTAGGGAGGGGGCCCGGTCCTATAATTCACCCCTCCACTTT.